This T cell receptor beta chain was sequenced in a study of T cell responses to AZD1222 COVID-19 vaccine. The study, taken as a whole, reports: Reports indicate that nearly half of spike-specific TCRs are directed at unmutated variant regions.

The data were produced by immunoSEQ multiplex PCR, yet TCRdb's version contains in-frame clones alone and is incomplete. The sample has 95,000 to 150,000 clones, about 90% seen once. CDR3 length: 14 residues. CDR1 is KGHSH and CDR2 is LQKENI in the germline V gene. After removal of 6 bases from V and 2 bases from J, the junction contained 5 bases not matched to a gene. As for this clone: Its antigen is still unknown.

The receptor's source is an adult who received the AZD1222 COVID-19 vaccine. The specimen comprised peripheral blood, sampled 28 days after the second AZD1222 dose. The V call is TRBV18, the J call TRBJ1-2; TRBD1 matches 8 bases. The CDR3 region is CASSRGQGNYGYTF. CDR3 nucleotide sequence: TGTGCCAGCTCTCGTGGACAGGGCAACTATGGCTACACCTTC.